Listed below are T cell receptor beta chains from one sample, sequenced in a study of blood T cell repertoires in COVID-19. Generated by immunoSEQ multiplex PCR, the TCRdb table keeps only in-frame clones and is missing some. The table lists 75,000 to 100,000 clones, about 75% of them singletons. The specimen sequenced was peripheral blood. The receptors were gathered from a woman older than 75 with acute or convalescent COVID-19. Both conserved end residues are part of each CDR3. D genes are given only for firm matches. Size values are once, few and many counts, or a class for expanded clones, and some rows have none.

size,D,V,J,CDR3,DNA
.,TRBD2,TRBV7-2,TRBJ2-1,CASSLTPSGKQFF,TGTGCCAGCAGCTTAACCCCTAGCGGCAAGCAGTTCTTC
.,TRBD1,TRBV18,TRBJ2-5,CASSAPGQRETQYF,TGTGCCAGCTCAGCACCGGGACAGAGAGAGACCCAGTACTTC
few,.,TRBV12-3/TRBV12-4,TRBJ1-2,CAISRGSYGYTF,TGTGCCATCTCCAGGGGAAGCTATGGCTACACCTTC
.,.,TRBV7-3,TRBJ1-2,CASSGRQSPGYGYTF,TGTGCCAGCAGCGGTCGACAGTCCCCGGGCTATGGCTACACCTTC
many,TRBD2,TRBV6-5,TRBJ2-7,CASFAREGYEQYF,TGTGCCAGCTTTGCGAGGGAGGGATACGAGCAGTACTTC
.,.,TRBV5-1,TRBJ2-3,CASSLGGLSGTDTQYF,TGCGCCAGCAGCTTGGGGGGACTGTCGGGCACAGATACGCAGTATTTT
few,.,TRBV11-3,TRBJ2-2,CASSLVPSGELFF,TGTGCCAGCAGCCTCGTTCCCTCCGGGGAGCTGTTTTTT
once,.,TRBV4-3,TRBJ1-6,CASSQDYGENSPLHF,TGCGCCAGCAGCCAAGACTACGGGGAAAATTCACCCCTCCACTTT
.,.,TRBV7-2,TRBJ2-3,CASSPREADTQYF,TGTGCCAGCAGCCCCAGGGAGGCAGATACGCAGTATTTT
.,.,TRBV12-5,TRBJ2-1,CASGSRPLGAPPSYNEQFF,TGTGCTAGTGGTTCGCGCCCGTTGGGGGCGCCACCCTCCTACAATGAGCAGTTCTTC
.,TRBD1,TRBV18,TRBJ1-2,CASSPGQGANYGYTF,TGTGCCAGCTCACCGGGACAGGGAGCTAACTATGGCTACACCTTC
.,.,TRBV18,TRBJ1-4,CASSPDSNEKLFF,TGTGCCAGCTCACCAGACAGTAATGAAAAACTGTTTTTT
.,.,TRBV10-3,TRBJ2-5,CAISELWAETQYF,TGTGCCATCAGTGAGTTGTGGGCAGAGACCCAGTACTTC
.,.,TRBV29-1,TRBJ2-5,CSAGGTGETQYF,TGCAGCGCCGGAGGGACGGGGGAGACCCAGTACTTC
.,TRBD2,TRBV27,TRBJ2-3,CASSSPSGEDTQYF,TGTGCCAGCAGTTCTCCTAGCGGGGAAGATACGCAGTATTTT
.,.,TRBV15,TRBJ2-2,CATSRESPGELFF,TGTGCCACCAGCAGAGAATCCCCAGGGGAGCTGTTTTTT
.,TRBD1,TRBV5-4,TRBJ1-4,CASSLPGQGNEKLFF,TGTGCCAGCAGCCTACCGGGACAGGGTAATGAAAAACTGTTTTTT
.,TRBD1,TRBV24-1,TRBJ1-4,CATSDPRDSPEKLFF,TGTGCCACCAGTGATCCCCGGGACAGCCCAGAAAAACTGTTTTTT
.,.,TRBV20-1,TRBJ1-2,CSASQGIANYGYTF,TGCAGTGCTAGTCAGGGGATAGCTAACTATGGCTACACCTTC
few,TRBD1,TRBV3-1/TRBV3-2,TRBJ1-1,CASSPQGGALAFF,TGTGCCAGCAGCCCCCAGGGGGGCGCATTGGCTTTCTTT
.,.,TRBV7-2,TRBJ1-2,CASSLDGGPYGYTF,TGTGCCAGCAGCTTGGACGGGGGGCCGTATGGCTACACCTTC
.,TRBD1,TRBV30,TRBJ2-6,CAWRRGPGANVLTF,TGTGCCTGGAGGAGGGGGCCTGGGGCCAACGTCCTGACTTTC
.,.,TRBV11-2,TRBJ2-7,CASSLITSEQYF,TGTGCCAGCAGCTTGATAACTTCCGAGCAGTACTTC
few,.,TRBV19,TRBJ1-5,CASSITQQNYQPQHF,TGTGCCAGTAGTATAACCCAACAGAACTATCAGCCCCAGCATTTT
.,TRBD1,TRBV7-2,TRBJ1-5,CASSSGQGLPQHF,TGTGCCAGCAGCTCAGGACAGGGTTTGCCCCAGCATTTT
.,TRBD2,TRBV19,TRBJ2-1,CASSIMASGGNEQFF,TGTGCCAGTAGTATAATGGCTAGCGGGGGTAATGAGCAGTTCTTC
.,.,TRBV9,TRBJ2-3,CASNLDTDTQYF,TGTGCCAGCAATCTAGACACAGATACGCAGTATTTT
.,TRBD1,TRBV9,TRBJ2-7,CASSVGTGGPRYDYEQYF,TGTGCCAGCAGCGTAGGGACAGGGGGCCCCCGATACGACTACGAGCAGTACTTC
.,TRBD1,TRBV7-2,TRBJ2-5,CASSLGTGGRQGETQYF,TGTGCCAGCAGCTTAGGGACAGGGGGCAGACAGGGAGAGACCCAGTACTTC
once,.,TRBV7-2,TRBJ1-3,CASSLTGTSGNTIYF,TGTGCCAGCAGCCTAACAGGGACCTCTGGAAACACCATATATTTT
.,TRBD1,TRBV18,TRBJ1-1,CASSPETGSTEAFF,TGTGCCAGCTCACCAGAGACAGGGAGCACTGAAGCTTTCTTT
.,TRBD1,TRBV29-1,TRBJ2-7,CSAGDRDIHF,TGCAGCGCCGGGGACAGGGACATCCACTTC
.,TRBD1,TRBV19,TRBJ1-5,CATQPRDRGRNQPQHF,TGTGCCACCCAACCCCGGGACAGGGGGCGCAATCAGCCCCAGCATTTT
once,TRBD2,TRBV5-6,TRBJ2-7,CASSPAGVEQYF,TGTGCCAGCAGCCCAGCGGGGGTCGAGCAGTACTTC
.,TRBD2,TRBV28,TRBJ2-3,CASSLGPGRTQYF,TGTGCCAGCAGTTTGGGACCCGGGAGGACGCAGTATTTT
.,.,TRBV27,TRBJ1-6,CASSPYFLAGSYNSPLHF,TGTGCCAGCAGTCCATACTTCCTTGCCGGCTCCTATAATTCACCCCTCCACTTT
.,TRBD1,TRBV28,TRBJ1-1,CASTEQGRTEAFF,TGTGCCAGCACCGAACAGGGGAGAACTGAAGCTTTCTTT
.,.,TRBV5-4,TRBJ1-2,CASSSPTRRGYGYTF,TGTGCCAGCAGCTCTCCCACAAGACGCGGCTATGGCTACACCTTC
.,TRBD2,TRBV7-6,TRBJ2-7,CASSSRGAGGPGEQYF,TGTGCCAGCAGCTCTCGAGGAGCGGGAGGGCCTGGCGAGCAGTACTTC
.,.,TRBV7-2,TRBJ2-7,CASSLVTGNEQYF,TGTGCCAGCAGCTTAGTTACAGGTAACGAGCAGTACTTC
.,TRBD2,TRBV5-1,TRBJ2-2,CASSPAGGANTGELFF,TGCGCCAGCAGCCCGGCCGGGGGGGCGAACACCGGGGAGCTGTTTTTT
.,.,TRBV28,TRBJ1-1,CASSSRGAGNTEAFF,TGTGCCAGCAGTTCCCGGGGGGCGGGGAACACTGAAGCTTTCTTT
few,.,TRBV9,TRBJ2-1,CASSSGLRDNEQFF,TGTGCCAGCAGCTCCGGACTAAGGGACAATGAGCAGTTCTTC
.,.,TRBV29-1,TRBJ1-2,CSVPQGSNYGYTF,TGCAGCGTCCCGCAGGGCTCCAACTATGGCTACACCTTC
.,TRBD1,TRBV4-1,TRBJ2-4,CASSQDWDSSLWVNIQYF,TGCGCCAGCAGCCAAGATTGGGACAGCTCTTTATGGGTGAACATTCAGTACTTC
.,.,TRBV5-4,TRBJ2-1,CASSSGTLYNEQFF,TGTGCCAGCAGCTCCGGGACACTTTACAATGAGCAGTTCTTC
.,.,TRBV2,TRBJ1-2,CASSERRQGRHYGYTF,TGTGCCAGCAGTGAACGTCGGCAGGGCCGGCACTATGGCTACACCTTC
.,TRBD1,TRBV28,TRBJ1-4,CASSPGGTNEKLFF,TGTGCCAGCAGCCCAGGGGGGACTAATGAAAAACTGTTTTTT
.,.,TRBV5-4,TRBJ1-6,CASSLAPGAYSPLHF,TGTGCCAGCAGCTTGGCCCCAGGTGCCTATTCACCCCTCCACTTT
.,TRBD1,TRBV5-6,TRBJ1-2,CASSTGTAYGYTF,TGTGCCAGCAGCACAGGGACAGCCTATGGCTACACCTTC
once,.,TRBV23-1,TRBJ2-5,CASSPRQPPMGTQYF,TGCGCCAGCAGTCCCCGACAGCCGCCGATGGGGACCCAGTACTTC
.,TRBD1,TRBV9,TRBJ2-3,CASSVGTGGSTSTDTQYF,TGTGCCAGCAGCGTCGGGACAGGGGGCTCAACTAGCACAGATACGCAGTATTTT
few,.,TRBV6-4,TRBJ1-4,CASRVRGVEKLFF,TGTGCCAGCAGGGTCCGGGGGGTGGAAAAACTGTTTTTT
.,TRBD2,TRBV11-1,TRBJ2-5,CASSLGGSQETQYF,TGTGCCAGCAGCTTGGGGGGGAGTCAAGAGACCCAGTACTTC
.,TRBD1,TRBV7-2,TRBJ2-2,CASRRQGNTGELFF,TGTGCCAGCAGACGACAGGGTAACACCGGGGAGCTGTTTTTT
.,.,TRBV11-1,TRBJ2-5,CASSLRTVKETQYF,TGTGCCAGCAGCTTAAGGACAGTTAAAGAGACCCAGTACTTC